This section outlines one T cell receptor (beta chain) sequence together with its context. Its antigen is unknown. These data originate in a study of vaccination effects on CD4 cells after COVID-19. The wider study: Of the BNT162b2 and mRNA-1273 vaccines, participants received two doses of one or the other.

Study-wide results and caveats: The vaccine-induced clones of healthy vaccinees included only 1 of 255 that cross-reacted with common cold coronaviruses. Convalescent patients in the study were few, and early post-infection timepoints were absent.

Antigen-specific CD4+ T cells were expanded with viral peptide pools in the ViraFEST assay before sequencing. Culture lasted about nine days before CD4+ T cell isolation. Vaccine recipients had no previous SARS-CoV-2 infection; their nucleocapsid antibodies were negative. At days 3 and 7, half of the medium was exchanged for IL-2 medium. Per germline, CDR1 MNHNY and CDR2 SVGAGI (reference sequence). The J segment lost 1 base and the V segment lost 6 bases, leaving 4 bases of the junction unmatched. The CDR3 is 14 residues long. Data came from immunoSEQ multiplex PCR; TCRdb stores just in-frame clones and leaves some out. The table lists about 20,000 clones, over 65% of them singletons, with approximately 8.5% in the top ten.

The source was CD4+ T cells from PBMCs cultured with HCoV-NL63 spike peptides, collected before COVID-19 vaccination. This clonotype was sampled from a human donor who received a COVID-19 vaccine. V usage is TRBV6-6 and J usage is TRBJ2-3; TRBD1 aligns across 7 bases. The CDR3 DNA sequence: TGTGCCAGCAGCAGGGACAGCCGCACAGATACGCAGTATTTT. The encoded protein is CASSRDSRTDTQYF.